These 20 T cell receptor beta chains were sequenced from one sample in a study of T-cell memory formation after mild COVID-19. MiXCR, applied by TCRdb to the 5' RACE reads, yields one record per CDR3 protein. This sample has 100,000 to 150,000 distinct CDR3 sequences, with approximately 5.9% found just once. Sequencing used PBMCs or a T cell subset sorted from them (not recorded which). The receptors shown here come from an adult woman who had mild COVID-19 (a few samples of this study predate the infection). Cell type and time point are not known.

This clonotype was recorded at least ten times. This chain links TRBV7-8 with TRBJ2-1, with 7 bases identical to TRBD2. Germline CDR1 reads SGHVS; CDR2 reads FQNEAQ. CDR3 length equals 15 residues. The V gene end was trimmed by 5 bases and the J gene end by 3 bases; junction bases not matched to a gene: 7. CDR3 sequence reads: CASSRSGTNYNEQFF. The CDR3 DNA reads as TGTGCCAGCAGCCGATCCGGGACTAACTACAATGAGCAGTTCTTC.

This clonotype was picked up many times. The rearrangement uses TRBV7-6 and TRBJ2-3, with 12 bases lining up with TRBD1. Germline CDR1 is SGHVS and CDR2 is FNYEAQ. The junction had 15 bases not matched to a gene; V was cut back by 5 bases and J by 3 bases. CDR3 length: 19 residues. CDR3 sequence reads: CASSLIPHRDRGRTDTQYF. The CDR3 DNA reads TGTGCCAGCAGCCTAATCCCACACCGGGACAGGGGGCGAACAGATACGCAGTATTTT.

This clonotype has at least ten counts. This chain uses TRBV6-5 with TRBJ2-1; 9 bases are shared with TRBD2. The V segment lost 2 bases and the J segment 4 bases; nucleotides outside the gene matches: 9. This CDR3 has 17 residues. Germline values: CDR1 MNHEY, CDR2 SVGAGI. The CDR3 protein is CASSYGIVSGSYNEQFF. DNA of the CDR3: TGTGCCAGCAGTTACGGTATTGTTAGCGGGAGTTACAATGAGCAGTTCTTC.

This clonotype was observed at least ten times. The V gene is TRBV12-3 or TRBV12-4, the J gene TRBJ1-5, with D perhaps matching TRBD1 (6 bases). This CDR3 comprises 15 residues. Trimming took off 5 bases at V and 3 bases at J, with 14 bases between the two ends. CDR3 in amino acids: CASSPQGLFNQPQHF. The DNA for the CDR3 is TGTGCCAGCAGTCCACAGGGCCTTTTCAATCAGCCCCAGCATTTT.

This clonotype occurred many times. The rearrangement uses TRBV5-1 and TRBJ2-7, with 7 bases lining up with TRBD1. The V segment lost 0 bases and the J segment 2 bases; nucleotides outside the gene matches: 5. Germline CDR1 is SGHRS and CDR2 is YFSETQ. CDR3 length: 15 residues. The CDR3 bases are TGCGCCAGCAGCTTGGCCGGGACAGTCCCCTACGAGCAGTACTTC. This sequence encodes CASSLAGTVPYEQYF.

Comment on this clonotype: Possible read error: a much larger clone is one base away. This sequence joins TRBV7-2 and TRBJ2-1; D not certain. Germline V lookup: CDR1 SGHTA, CDR2 FQGNSA. This CDR3 is 11 amino acids long. V was trimmed by 2 bases and J by 6 bases, leaving 2 bases between them. This CDR3 reads CASSLINEQFF. The CDR3 DNA reads TGTGCCAGCAGCTTAATCAATGAGCAGTTCTTC.

On this clonotype itself: This may come from a read error, since a much larger clone is one base off. The chain employs TRBV9 and TRBJ2-7; D is perhaps TRBD2 (6 bases). Germline CDR1 is SGDLS and CDR2 is YYNGEE. V was shortened by 5 bases and J by 5 bases, with 20 bases between the two germline ends. This CDR3 region has 15 residues. CDR3: CASRAGRERVNEQYF. The CDR3 DNA follows: TGTGCCAGCAGAGCGGGCCGGGAGAGAGTGAACGAGCAGTACTTC.

This clonotype occurred a few times. CDR3 residues: CASSWGLAGNNEQFF. For the CDR3, the DNA is TGTGCCAGCAGTTGGGGACTAGCGGGAAACAATGAGCAGTTCTTC. The chain links TRBV12-3 or TRBV12-4 to TRBJ2-1, with TRBD2 matching over 13 bases. J was trimmed by 5 bases and V by 4 bases; bases with no gene match: 2. The CDR3 is 15 residues long.

This clonotype was seen a few times. This chain links TRBV28 with TRBJ1-1; D unclear. CDR1 and CDR2 (germline): MDHEN, SYDVKM. The ends were cut back, 3 bases at V and 11 bases at J, with 13 bases in the middle. The CDR3 loop spans 12 amino acids. Written as DNA, the CDR3 is TGTGCCAGCAGTTTTTGGGCGGGGTCGGCTTTCTTT. Amino acids: CASSFWAGSAFF.

A few counts support this clonotype. CDR3 sequence (DNA): TGTGCCAGCAGTCCCATACAGGGGAACACTGAAGCTTTCTTT. Translation: CASSPIQGNTEAFF. This rearrangement joins TRBV27 to TRBJ1-1, with a possible D match to TRBD1 (6 bases). Germline CDR1 and CDR2: MNHEY and SMNVEV (reference sequence). V lost 5 bases and J lost 1, with 11 bases in between. CDR3 length: 14 amino acids.

This sequence joins TRBV5-6 and TRBJ2-7; the D is unclear. The ends were cut back, 3 bases at V and 2 bases at J, with 15 bases in the middle. Germline V gives CDR1 SGHDT, CDR2 YYEEEE. The CDR3 is 15 amino acids. For the CDR3, the DNA is TGTGCCAGCAGCTCAGTCGGCAGGATAGCCTACGAGCAGTACTTC. Amino acid sequence: CASSSVGRIAYEQYF.

There are a few counts of this clonotype. This chain uses TRBV5-1 with TRBJ2-7, with D possibly being TRBD1 (6 bases). This CDR3 is built from 16 residues. The germline CDR1 and CDR2 sequences are SGHRS and YFSETQ. V lost 0 bases to trimming and J lost 3 bases, with 16 bases between them. CDR3 nucleotides: TGCGCCAGCAGCTTGGTGGCAGGGGCCACTGGCTACGAGCAGTACTTC. This encodes CASSLVAGATGYEQYF.

This rearrangement joins TRBV7-8 to TRBJ1-6; possibly TRBD1 for D (5 bases). The CDR3 is 16 amino acids. V dropped 4 bases and J dropped 3 bases, with 13 bases sitting between them. Looked up from germline, CDR1 is SGHVS and CDR2 is FQNEAQ. CDR3 coding DNA: TGTGCCAGCAGCTCGAAGCGACAGTACTATAATTCACCCCTCCACTTT. Encoded protein: CASSSKRQYYNSPLHF. The full variable domain, rest sourced from reference TRBV7-8 and TRBJ1-6, is GAGVSQSPRYKVAKRGQDVALRCDPISGHVSLFWYQQALGQGPEFLTYFQNEAQLDKSGLPSDRFFAERPEGSVSTLKIQRTQQEDSAVYLCASSSKRQYYNSPLHFGNGTRLTVT.

In its sample, this clonotype was seen a few times. V usage is TRBV4-2 and J usage is TRBJ2-7, with D uncertain. Looked up from germline, CDR1 is LGHNA and CDR2 is YNFKEQ. This CDR3 region has 15 residues. V was trimmed by 3 bases and J by 0 bases, leaving 12 bases between them. This CDR3 is CASSQSAGLSYEQYF. The CDR3 DNA is TGTGCCAGCAGCCAGAGTGCCGGCCTCTCCTACGAGCAGTACTTC.

The chain uses TRBV29-1 and TRBJ2-5; TRBD2 matches 7 bases. Germline V gene data show CDR1 as SQVTM and CDR2 as ANQGSEA. Unmatched junction bases numbered 2, after V lost 1 base and J lost 0 bases. The CDR3 is 14 residues long. The CDR3 coding sequence is TGCAGCGTTGAAGGGGGGAGGGACCAAGAGACCCAGTACTTC. Its protein is CSVEGGRDQETQYF.

The genes are TRBV4-2 and TRBJ1-2; no firm D call. V was pared by 0 bases and J by 0 bases, with 8 bases between. The V gene's germline CDR1 is LGHNA and CDR2 YNFKEQ. This CDR3 is 15 amino acids long. This CDR3 reads CASSQEASSNYGYTF. CDR3 coding DNA: TGTGCCAGCAGCCAAGAGGCCAGTTCTAACTATGGCTACACCTTC.

J is TRBJ2-7 and V is TRBV12-3 or TRBV12-4; no firm D call. V was pared by 4 bases and J by 0 bases, with 13 bases between. This CDR3 contains 15 residues. The CDR3 nucleotides read TGTGCCAGCAGTTCACAAGATGGAGTCTCCTACGAGCAGTACTTC. Amino acids: CASSSQDGVSYEQYF.

This clonotype appeared many times. The chain's CDR3 is CASSRSHPRASDTQYF. The CDR3 DNA follows: TGTGCCAGCAGCCGATCGCACCCGCGGGCCTCAGATACGCAGTATTTT. The rearrangement links TRBV6-5 to TRBJ2-3, with D possibly TRBD2 on 5 matching bases. Trimming cost V 6 bases and J 4 bases, with 20 bases left between them. This CDR3 region has 16 residues. Germline CDR1 reads MNHEY; CDR2 reads SVGAGI.

The chain is built from TRBV7-3 and TRBJ1-1, with TRBD1 as a possible D gene (5 bases). Deletions cut 2 bases from V and 0 bases from J, with 13 bases between. This CDR3 region has 16 residues. In germline, CDR1 is SGHTA, CDR2 FQGTGA. The CDR3 here is CASSLLGLQVNTEAFF. The CDR3 region has the DNA TGTGCCAGCAGCTTATTGGGTCTACAGGTGAACACTGAAGCTTTCTTT.

The chain uses TRBV27 and TRBJ1-5, with a tentative D call TRBD1 (5 bases). This CDR3 region has 15 residues. The germline CDR1 and CDR2 sequences are MNHEY and SMNVEV (reference sequence). Trimming left V 3 bases short and J 4 bases short, with 13 bases between. CDR3 nucleotide sequence: TGTGCCAGCAGTTTTTCGAGTGGGGCAAATCAGCCCCAGCATTTT. It encodes CASSFSSGANQPQHF.